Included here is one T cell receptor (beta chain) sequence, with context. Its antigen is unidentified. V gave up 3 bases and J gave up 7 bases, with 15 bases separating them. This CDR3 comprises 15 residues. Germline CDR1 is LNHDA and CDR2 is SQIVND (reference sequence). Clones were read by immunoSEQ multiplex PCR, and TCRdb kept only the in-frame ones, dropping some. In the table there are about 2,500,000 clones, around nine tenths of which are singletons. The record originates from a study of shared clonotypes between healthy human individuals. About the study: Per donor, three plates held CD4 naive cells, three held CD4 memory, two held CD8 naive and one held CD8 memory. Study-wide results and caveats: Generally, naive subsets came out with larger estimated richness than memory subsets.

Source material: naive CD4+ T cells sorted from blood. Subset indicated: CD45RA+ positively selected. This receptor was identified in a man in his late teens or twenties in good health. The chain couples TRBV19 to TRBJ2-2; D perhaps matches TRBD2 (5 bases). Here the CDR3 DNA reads TGTGCCAGTAGTATTGGGCGGTCGAGGGACGGGGAGCTGTTTTTT. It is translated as CASSIGRSRDGELFF.